The 10 T cell receptor beta chains in this list originate from one sample, sequenced in a study of molecular identifiers for immune sequencing clone quantification. Each CDR3 protein is one row after TCRdb ran MiXCR on the PCR reads. The table shows some 650,000 distinct CDR3 sequences, with nearly 20% occurring only once. Material: naive CD8+ T cells from blood, with Jurkat cell RNA spiked in. Specified subset: FACS-sorted CD8+CD4-CCR7+CD45RA+ naive T cells. These receptors all stem from a human donor in good health. Some libraries in this study had Jurkat cell RNA spiked in.

At least ten counts were recorded for this clonotype. This sequence joins TRBV24-1 and TRBJ1-5, with TRBD1 as a possible D gene (6 bases). The CDR3 spans 16 residues. V was shortened by 3 bases and J by 0 bases, with 11 bases between the two germline ends. Germline assignment: CDR1 KGHDR and CDR2 SFDVKD. Here the CDR3 DNA reads TGTGCCACCAGTGATGAAACAGGGTATAGCAATCAGCCCCAGCATTTT. It translates to CATSDETGYSNQPQHF.

This clonotype was observed a few times. The chain employs TRBV11-1 and TRBJ2-7; 13 nucleotides agree with TRBD2. Germline V gives CDR1 SGHAT, CDR2 FQDESV (reference sequence). This CDR3 has 16 amino acids. J gave up 5 bases and V 3 bases, and 7 bases lay outside the gene matches. Here the CDR3 DNA reads TGTGCCAGCAGCTTTAACCCCGGGACTAGCGGGAACGAGCAGTACTTC. This sequence encodes CASSFNPGTSGNEQYF.

The rearrangement links TRBV30 to TRBJ1-1; no reliable D call. The germline CDR1 and CDR2 sequences are GTSNPN and SVGIG (reference sequence). There are 13 residues in the CDR3. V lost 1 base, J lost 1 base, and 7 bases lay in between. CDR3 bases: TGTGCCTGGAGTGCATCCGGGAACACTGAAGCTTTCTTT. Encoded protein: CAWSASGNTEAFF.

This clonotype was seen at least ten times. The chain employs TRBV7-9 and TRBJ2-4; D remains ambiguous. This CDR3 is 12 amino acids long. CDR1 is SEHNR and CDR2 is FQNEAQ in the germline V gene (reference sequence). V lost 4 bases, J lost 2 bases, and 3 bases lay in between. CDR3 amino acids: CASSSPKNIQYF. The CDR3, as DNA: TGTGCCAGCAGCTCCCCCAAAAACATTCAGTACTTC.

In this sample, this clonotype turned up many times. V and J are TRBV5-1 and TRBJ1-1, with D tentatively TRBD1 (5 bases). The V gene lost 4 bases and the J gene lost 0 bases, with 13 bases spanning the gap. The CDR3 consists of 15 residues. Looked up from germline, CDR1 is SGHRS and CDR2 is YFSETQ. The CDR3 sequence is CASSQTQGLNTEAFF. The CDR3 DNA follows: TGCGCCAGCAGCCAAACCCAGGGTCTGAACACTGAAGCTTTCTTT. Drawing the rest from reference TRBV5-1 and TRBJ1-1, the complete variable domain is KAGVTQTPRYLIKTRGQQVTLSCSPISGHRSVSWYQQTPGQGLQFLFEYFSETQRNKGNFPGRFSGRQFSNSRSEMNVSTLELGDSALYLCASSQTQGLNTEAFFGQGTRLTVV.

Remarks on this clonotype: A read error may explain this, as a much larger clone is one base away. This chain joins TRBV27 and TRBJ2-3; either TRBD1 or TRBD2 may supply D (5 bases each). The germline V and J ends were trimmed by 3 bases and 0 bases, with 16 bases remaining between them. The CDR3 runs 17 residues. CDR1 and CDR2 (germline): MNHEY, SMNVEV (reference sequence). This CDR3 is CASSFTHRGSSTDTQYF. CDR3 nucleotides: TGTGCCAGCAGTTTCACCCACCGGGGCAGTAGCACAGATACGCAGTATTTT.

This clonotype showed up just a few times. Mismatch with germline at one junction end may stem from a read error. The chain combines TRBV14 with TRBJ2-7, with D possibly TRBD2 on 6 matching bases. The CDR3 sequence is 13 residues long. CDR1 and CDR2 (germline): SGHDN, FVKESK. Here the CDR3 DNA reads TGTGCCAGCAGCTACCTAGCGAACTACGAGCGGTACTTC. It translates to CASSYLANYERYF.

At least ten counts were recorded for this clonotype. The genes are TRBV12-3 or TRBV12-4 and TRBJ2-5; possible D gene TRBD2, 5 bases. There are 14 residues in the CDR3. The V and J ends lost 4 bases and 4 bases respectively, with 13 bases between them. CDR3 loop: CASSSHSVRETQYF. CDR3 DNA sequence: TGTGCCAGCAGTTCCCATAGCGTTCGAGAGACCCAGTACTTC.

As regards this clonotype: A much larger clonotype is one base distant, so this may be a read error. The chain carries TRBV7-9 and TRBJ2-5, with 7 bases that match TRBD2. The length of the CDR3 is 15 residues. The germline V gene encodes CDR1 SEHNR and CDR2 FQNEAQ (reference sequence). The CDR3 DNA reads TGTGCCGGCAGCTTACTGGGAGGGTCGCGAGAGACCCAGTACTTC. Translated, it gives CAGSLLGGSRETQYF.

This clonotype has ten or more counts. This rearrangement joins TRBV29-1 to TRBJ1-1; D gene unclear. V gave up 1 base and J gave up 12 bases, with 15 bases separating them. This CDR3 comprises 12 residues. In germline, CDR1 is SQVTM, CDR2 ANQGSEA. The CDR3 reads CSVEGGSLDSFF. The CDR3 DNA sequence: TGCAGCGTTGAAGGAGGGAGTTTAGATTCTTTCTTT.